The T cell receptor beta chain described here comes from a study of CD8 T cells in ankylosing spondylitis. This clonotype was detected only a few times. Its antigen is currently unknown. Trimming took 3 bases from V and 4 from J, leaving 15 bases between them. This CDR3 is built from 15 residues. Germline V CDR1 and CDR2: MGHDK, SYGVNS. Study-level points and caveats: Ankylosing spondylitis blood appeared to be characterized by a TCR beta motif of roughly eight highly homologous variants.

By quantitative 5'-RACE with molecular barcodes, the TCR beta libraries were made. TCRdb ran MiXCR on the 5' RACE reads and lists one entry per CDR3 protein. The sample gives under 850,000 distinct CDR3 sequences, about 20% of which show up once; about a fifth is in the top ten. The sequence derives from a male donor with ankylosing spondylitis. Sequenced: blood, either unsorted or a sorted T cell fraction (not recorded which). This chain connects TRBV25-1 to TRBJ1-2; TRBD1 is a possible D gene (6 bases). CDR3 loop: CASSEEEGGPYGYTF. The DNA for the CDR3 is TGTGCCAGCAGTGAGGAGGAAGGGGGGCCCTATGGCTACACCTTC.